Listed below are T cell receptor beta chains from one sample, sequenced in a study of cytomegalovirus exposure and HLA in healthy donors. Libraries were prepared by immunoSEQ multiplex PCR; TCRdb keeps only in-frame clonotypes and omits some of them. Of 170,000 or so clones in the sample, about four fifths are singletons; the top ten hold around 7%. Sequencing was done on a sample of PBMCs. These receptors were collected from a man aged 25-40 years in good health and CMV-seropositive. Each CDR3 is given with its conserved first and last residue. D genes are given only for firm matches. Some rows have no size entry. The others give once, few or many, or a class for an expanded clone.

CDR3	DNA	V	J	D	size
CSALRTYHGESYEQYF	TGCAGCGCCCTACGCACCTACCATGGTGAAAGCTACGAGCAGTACTTC	TRBV29-1	TRBJ2-7	NA	NA
CASSEFSTGGDAFF	TGTGCCAGCAGTGAATTTTCGACAGGGGGCGATGCTTTCTTT	TRBV6-1	TRBJ1-1	TRBD1	NA
CASSRTGGNEKLFF	TGCGCCAGCAGCCGGACAGGGGGAAATGAAAAACTGTTTTTT	TRBV5-1	TRBJ1-4	TRBD1	NA
CASSQVFGETQYF	TGTGCCAGCAGCCAAGTGTTCGGGGAGACCCAGTACTTC	TRBV4-2	TRBJ2-5	NA	NA
CASSEYRGLTGELFF	TGTGCCAGCAGTGAATACAGGGGGCTTACCGGGGAGCTGTTTTTT	TRBV25-1	TRBJ2-2	TRBD1	NA
CASSYSPSGSLDEQYF	TGTGCCAGCAGTTACTCGCCTAGCGGGAGCCTCGACGAGCAGTACTTC	TRBV6-5	TRBJ2-7	TRBD2	NA
CASSFGGTPWGTQYF	TGTGCCAGCAGTTTTGGTGGGACACCTTGGGGGACCCAGTACTTC	TRBV27	TRBJ2-5	NA	NA
CASREQGAEANTGELFF	TGTGCCAGCAGGGAACAGGGGGCCGAAGCGAACACCGGGGAGCTGTTTTTT	TRBV6-1	TRBJ2-2	TRBD1	few
CASRPRAAGDGTDTQYF	TGCGCCAGCAGGCCAAGAGCCGCGGGAGATGGCACAGATACGCAGTATTTT	TRBV4-1	TRBJ2-3	TRBD2	few
CASSPRQGNTEAFF	TGTGCCAGCAGTCCACGACAGGGGAACACTGAAGCTTTCTTT	TRBV27	TRBJ1-1	TRBD1	NA
CASSEGLGRVNTGELFF	TGTGCCAGCAGTGAAGGGCTGGGCAGGGTTAACACCGGGGAGCTGTTTTTT	TRBV6-1	TRBJ2-2	NA	once
CASSFLGGGAETQYF	TGTGCCAGCAGCTTTCTAGGAGGGGGGGCTGAGACCCAGTACTTC	TRBV7-2	TRBJ2-5	NA	NA
CASSFRPLEFEQFF	TGTGCCAGCAGCTTTAGGCCCTTGGAGTTCGAGCAGTTCTTC	TRBV5-6	TRBJ2-1	NA	NA
CASGTGATVRYGYTF	TGTGCCAGCGGGACAGGGGCTACGGTTCGCTATGGCTACACCTTC	TRBV6-1	TRBJ1-2	TRBD1	NA
CASSRGQGDNTGELFF	TGTGCCAGCAGCCGCGGACAGGGGGATAACACCGGGGAGCTGTTTTTT	TRBV14	TRBJ2-2	TRBD1	NA
CASSIASGRSYEQYF	TGTGCCAGTAGTATTGCCAGCGGGAGGTCCTACGAGCAGTACTTC	TRBV19	TRBJ2-7	TRBD2	once
CSVAGGLSYEQYF	TGCAGCGTTGCGGGGGGACTCTCCTACGAGCAGTACTTC	TRBV29-1	TRBJ2-7	TRBD2	NA
CASSRLVQSIAPGELFF	TGTGCCAGCAGTCGACTAGTACAGTCTATCGCCCCCGGGGAGCTGTTTTTT	TRBV28	TRBJ2-2	NA	NA
CASGLAGVYTDTQYF	TGCGCCAGCGGACTAGCGGGCGTCTACACAGATACGCAGTATTTT	TRBV5-1	TRBJ2-3	TRBD2	NA
CASSLGDRENNEQFF	TGCGCCAGCAGCTTGGGGGACAGGGAGAACAATGAGCAGTTCTTC	TRBV5-1	TRBJ2-1	TRBD1	NA
CASSVGRWNTEAFF	TGTGCCAGCAGTGTGGGCCGATGGAACACTGAAGCTTTCTTT	TRBV25-1	TRBJ1-1	NA	NA
CASSSEGDTEAFF	TGTGCCAGCAGCTCCGAGGGCGACACTGAAGCTTTCTTT	TRBV7-9	TRBJ1-1	NA	NA
CAWSVREGNQPQHF	TGTGCCTGGAGTGTGCGGGAGGGGAATCAGCCCCAGCATTTT	TRBV30	TRBJ1-5	NA	NA
CASSLDRYSGNTIYF	TGTGCCAGCAGCTTGGACAGATACTCTGGAAACACCATATATTTT	TRBV5-5	TRBJ1-3	NA	NA
CASSYSGQGSTEAFF	TGTGCCAGCAGTTACTCAGGACAGGGAAGCACTGAAGCTTTCTTT	TRBV6-5	TRBJ1-1	TRBD1	NA
CASALSRGPSPETQYF	TGTGCCAGCGCCCTTTCCAGGGGCCCGAGCCCAGAGACCCAGTACTTC	TRBV28	TRBJ2-5	NA	NA
CASSGDSISDQPQHF	TGTGCCAGCAGCGGAGACAGCATTTCGGATCAGCCCCAGCATTTT	TRBV5-8	TRBJ1-5	NA	NA
CASLRGTGELFF	TGTGCCAGTCTTCGGGGCACCGGGGAGCTGTTTTTT	TRBV7-2	TRBJ2-2	NA	NA
CASSMRETQYF	TGTGCCAGTAGTATGAGGGAGACCCAGTACTTC	TRBV19	TRBJ2-5	NA	few
CASGPVQGLGETQYF	TGTGCTAGTGGTCCGGTACAGGGGCTGGGCGAGACCCAGTACTTC	TRBV12-5	TRBJ2-5	TRBD1	NA
CASSEYRGLGYGYTF	TGTGCCAGCAGTGAGTACAGGGGGCTCGGCTATGGCTACACCTTC	TRBV2	TRBJ1-2	TRBD1	NA
CASSLDGGQVYEQYF	TGTGCCAGCAGCTTAGATGGCGGACAGGTCTACGAGCAGTACTTC	TRBV11-2	TRBJ2-7	TRBD1	NA
CASSVTGGAKNIQYF	TGTGCCAGCAGTGTTACGGGGGGAGCCAAAAACATTCAGTACTTC	TRBV2	TRBJ2-4	TRBD2	NA
CASVTSGVNTGELFF	TGTGCCAGCGTGACTAGCGGAGTGAACACCGGGGAGCTGTTTTTT	TRBV2	TRBJ2-2	TRBD2	NA
CASSGDRAGNTIYF	TGTGCCAGCAGCGGTGACAGGGCTGGAAACACCATATATTTT	TRBV27	TRBJ1-3	TRBD1	NA
CASSEEYGGVLRENSPLHF	TGTGCCAGCAGTGAAGAGTACGGCGGGGTACTGAGGGAGAATTCACCCCTCCACTTT	TRBV6-1	TRBJ1-6	NA	NA
CSSSLNSPTEAFF	TGTTCCAGCAGCTTAAACAGCCCGACTGAAGCTTTCTTT	TRBV7-9	TRBJ1-1	NA	NA
CASSLDSAQNYGYTF	TGTGCCAGCAGCTTAGACAGCGCCCAAAACTATGGCTACACCTTC	TRBV11-3	TRBJ1-2	NA	NA
CASSIRSAREQYF	TGTGCCAGTAGTATACGGTCGGCGCGGGAGCAGTACTTC	TRBV19	TRBJ2-7	NA	NA
CAIRGLAGGHEQYF	TGTGCCATCAGAGGACTAGCGGGGGGCCACGAGCAGTACTTC	TRBV10-3	TRBJ2-7	TRBD2	NA
CASSFGLSYNEQFF	TGTGCCAGTAGTTTTGGACTTTCCTACAATGAGCAGTTCTTC	TRBV19	TRBJ2-1	NA	once
CASSQDRRVNTGELFF	TGTGCCAGCAGCCAGGACAGACGGGTAAACACCGGGGAGCTGTTTTTT	TRBV7-9	TRBJ2-2	NA	NA
CASKPGQVNEKLFF	TGTGCCAGCAAACCGGGACAGGTTAATGAAAAACTGTTTTTT	TRBV6-5	TRBJ1-4	TRBD1	NA
CASTSSGGSYNEQFF	TGTGCCAGCACTTCTAGCGGAGGCTCCTACAATGAGCAGTTCTTC	TRBV2	TRBJ2-1	TRBD2	NA
CASSQYRLAEFEYEQYF	TGTGCCAGCAGCCAATATAGACTAGCGGAGTTCGAATACGAGCAGTACTTC	TRBV4-2	TRBJ2-7	TRBD2	NA
CASSLGAGGSGELFF	TGTGCCAGCAGTTTAGGAGCGGGAGGGAGCGGGGAGCTGTTTTTT	TRBV27	TRBJ2-2	TRBD2	NA
CASSDRDRAGNTIYF	TGTGCCAGCTCAGACAGGGACAGGGCTGGAAACACCATATATTTT	TRBV18	TRBJ1-3	TRBD1	few
CASSQDPPLAGGSSTDTQYF	TGTGCCAGCAGCCAAGATCCTCCACTAGCGGGGGGATCTAGCACAGATACGCAGTATTTT	TRBV4-2	TRBJ2-3	TRBD2	NA
CASSSGTSYEQYF	TGTGCCAGCAGTTCCGGGACATCCTACGAGCAGTACTTC	TRBV6-6	TRBJ2-7	NA	NA
CASTVAGGYNEQFF	TGTGCCAGCACCGTAGCGGGGGGGTACAATGAGCAGTTCTTC	TRBV11-3	TRBJ2-1	TRBD2	NA
CATKDRGDMNTEAFF	TGTGCCACCAAAGACAGGGGAGACATGAACACTGAAGCTTTCTTT	TRBV11-3	TRBJ1-1	TRBD1	NA
CATSREFTGSNQPQHF	TGTGCCACCAGCAGAGAATTCACAGGTAGCAATCAGCCCCAGCATTTT	TRBV15	TRBJ1-5	NA	NA
CASSQGHGSVGDTQYF	TGTGCCAGCAGCCAAGGTCACGGGAGCGTTGGGGATACGCAGTATTTT	TRBV4-2	TRBJ2-3	NA	NA
CASSQPRRPRGQRAFF	TGCGCCAGCAGCCAACCACGCAGACCCAGGGGGCAACGAGCTTTCTTT	TRBV4-1	TRBJ1-1	TRBD1	NA